This T cell receptor beta chain emerged from a study of shared clonotypes between healthy human individuals. Sequencing was at deep level. Genomic DNA from each subset was divided evenly over several immunoSEQ plates. Repertoires were generated with immunoSEQ multiplex PCR, while TCRdb's copy carries only in-frame clones and drops some. Of some 2,500,000 clones listed, 85% to 95% are singletons. The germline gives CDR1 MNHNY, CDR2 SVGAGI (reference sequence). The CDR3 extends over 12 amino acids. Trimming left V 2 bases short and J 9 bases short, with 10 bases between. The chain combines TRBV6-6 with TRBJ1-1; D is unclear. The TCR was taken from a man between 18 and 29 years old in good health. Some clones in this sample may be carry-over from other donors' samples. Sample: naive CD4+ T cells from PBMCs. Subset indicated: CD45RA+ positively selected. CDR3 loop: CASSYDRPQAFF. The CDR3, as DNA: TGTGCCAGCAGTTACGATAGGCCTCAAGCTTTCTTT.